The T cell receptor (beta chain) described here comes from a study of blood T cell repertoires in COVID-19 (dated by TCRdb to between 2020 and 2021). Some background on the complete study: Samples from collaborators originated in the United States, Italy and Spain and spanned both the acute and convalescent phases of COVID-19. The repertoires were released in a freely available public database intended as a resource for research on the immune response to SARS-CoV-2. The sample metadata nearly always contained a de-identified subject ID, COVID-19 status, age in years and sex. Samples were obtained from the ongoing ImmuneRACE study (first 160 participants) and from some 1,300 subjects provided by 6 global collaborators. Deeply sampled blood TCRbeta repertoires from subjects exposed to, actively infected with, or recovered from COVID-19 were included in the dataset. Where available, HLA class I and class II types were obtained from metadata supplied by the sample provider rather than from assay-based typing. The material from the prospective study consisted of cDNA or gDNA derived from T cells, B-cell-depleted T cells, or PBMCs.

The immunoSEQ Assay, a bias-controlled multiplex PCR, was used to amplify TCRbeta CDR3 regions from genomic DNA. The source study handled its data this way. The number of nucleated cells in each sample was estimated by amplification of reference gene primers within the assay. To quantify the absolute abundance of each unique TCRbeta CDR3 rearrangement, sequence reads were collapsed and filtered. For each sample, productive Simpson clonality was calculated as the square root of Simpson's diversity index across productive rearrangements. In its TCRdb copy, this immuneACCESS table keeps in-frame sequences only and misses some clones. Where compared with another copy, unresolved V genes explain less than half of these, and the others have no known cause. Clone size and the V and J calls come from that table; the DNA yielded D and trimming. A total of 200,000 to 250,000 clones appear in this sample, roughly four fifths of them only once. The ten largest account for about 9.6% of the sample.

Points on this clone: Its antigen is still unknown. No much larger clonotype is one base removed from it; base qualities were not supplied.

CDR1 and CDR2 are read off the germline V gene as LGHNT and FRNRAP. The germline ends are 12 bases apart after V is trimmed by 3 bases and J by 0 bases. CDR3 length: 17 amino acids, cysteine to phenylalanine. The retained sequence is limited to the CDR3, 51 bases, with the frame set at the first base. Each collaborating institution followed its own protocols to collect whole blood in K2EDTA tubes. For TCRbeta analysis, collaborators shipped samples as frozen whole blood, isolated PBMCs, or DNA extracted from either of those sample types. The research as a whole found: Clinical and demographic metadata were provided uncurated, with the amount varying by source and participant.

The origin of this receptor is an older man with acute or convalescent COVID-19. The chain is encoded by TRBV12-5 joined to TRBJ1-6; the D gene is not confidently resolved. Input material: peripheral blood. The DNA is TGTGCTAGTGGTTTTGGGCTCGGGAGCTCCTATAATTCACCCCTCCACTTT. Translated, it reads CASGFGLGSSYNSPLHF. The CDR3 plus the reference TRBV12-5 and TRBJ1-6 genes for the other parts give the full variable domain: DARVTQTPRHKVTEMGQEVTMRCQPILGHNTVFWYRQTMMQGLELLAYFRNRAPLDDSGMPKDRFSAEMPDATLATLKIQPSEPRDSAVYFCASGFGLGSSYNSPLHFGNGTRLTVT.